This T cell receptor beta chain was observed in a study of metastatic and nonmetastatic thyroid tumors. This clone was seen repeatedly, ten times or more. All patients were treatment-naive before thyroid surgery. The germline gives CDR1 DFQATT, CDR2 SNEGSKA (reference sequence). The CDR3 extends over 15 amino acids. Trimming at V came to 6 bases and at J to 4 bases, leaving 10 bases not matched to a gene. TCRdb re-clonotyped the PCR reads via MiXCR. The table has more than 25,000 clones, around 7% seen once; the top ten hold just under 45%. The source material was blood. This rearrangement joins TRBV20-1 to TRBJ1-1; TRBD1 aligns across 11 bases. The origin of this receptor is a female donor with papillary thyroid cancer or a benign thyroid nodule (not recorded which). Some clones in this sample may be carry-over from other donors' samples. In nucleotides, the CDR3 is TGCAGTGCACCGGACAGGGGGCAGCGGGGCACTGAAGCTTTCTTT. This encodes CSAPDRGQRGTEAFF.